The rows below give T cell receptor beta chains drawn from one sample of a study of shared clonotypes between healthy human individuals. Some clones are missing from TCRdb's copy, which holds only in-frame ones; the method was immunoSEQ multiplex PCR. The sample contains 2 million to 2.5 million clones, roughly 90% of which appear only once. Sequencing was carried out using naive CD4+ T cells from PBMCs. The receptors originated from a man in his late teens or twenties in good health. Some clones in this sample may be carry-over from other donors' samples. The CDR3 runs from the conserved cysteine through the conserved F or W. The D gene is left open where the match is weak.

CDR3 DNA: TGTGCCAGCAGTTACTCCTTAGGCAGGGGGCGTGAAAAACTGTTTTTT; CDR3 protein: CASSYSLGRGREKLFF; V gene: TRBV6-6; D gene: TRBD1; J gene: TRBJ1-4
CDR3 DNA: TGTGCCAGCAGGGCCGGGACTAGCGGACAAGAGACCCAGTACTTC; CDR3 protein: CASRAGTSGQETQYF; V gene: TRBV2; D gene: TRBD2; J gene: TRBJ2-5
CDR3 DNA: TGTGCCAGCAGCCCCCGGACTAGTATAGGCACCGGGGAGCTGTTTTTT; CDR3 protein: CASSPRTSIGTGELFF; V gene: TRBV14; D gene: TRBD2; J gene: TRBJ2-2
CDR3 DNA: TGTGCCAGCAGTGTACCCGGGACAGGGGTCGAGCAGTACTTC; CDR3 protein: CASSVPGTGVEQYF; V gene: TRBV6-1; D gene: TRBD1; J gene: TRBJ2-7
CDR3 DNA: TGTGCCAGCAGTTTTCCTCGGCCAGGAGCGAACACCGGGGAGCTGTTTTTT; CDR3 protein: CASSFPRPGANTGELFF; V gene: TRBV28; D gene: -; J gene: TRBJ2-2
CDR3 DNA: TGCGCCAGCAGCCAAGACGGTCGCTATGGTCAGGCGGCTTCCAATCAGCCCCAGCATTTT; CDR3 protein: CASSQDGRYGQAASNQPQHF; V gene: TRBV4-1; D gene: -; J gene: TRBJ1-5
CDR3 DNA: TGTGCCAGCAGCCAACCCGACAGGTACTCCTACGAGCAGTACTTC; CDR3 protein: CASSQPDRYSYEQYF; V gene: TRBV11-2; D gene: -; J gene: TRBJ2-7
CDR3 DNA: TGTGCCAGCAGCCATAAAGGACAGGGTAATCAGCCCCAGCATTTT; CDR3 protein: CASSHKGQGNQPQHF; V gene: TRBV27; D gene: TRBD1; J gene: TRBJ1-5
CDR3 DNA: TGTGCCAGCAGCGGAACAGGGGCAGATACGCAGTATTTT; CDR3 protein: CASSGTGADTQYF; V gene: TRBV7-3; D gene: TRBD1; J gene: TRBJ2-3
CDR3 DNA: TGCGCCAGCAGCCAAGGAGTGGCTAGCGGGAGGGATACGCAGTATTTT; CDR3 protein: CASSQGVASGRDTQYF; V gene: TRBV4-1; D gene: TRBD2; J gene: TRBJ2-3
CDR3 DNA: TGCGCCAGCAGCCCTCCTGGGACAGGGAGCACAGATACGCAGTATTTT; CDR3 protein: CASSPPGTGSTDTQYF; V gene: TRBV5-1; D gene: TRBD1; J gene: TRBJ2-3
CDR3 DNA: TGTGCCAGCAGTACCTTCGGACAGGGAGTGCGCACTGAAGCTTTCTTT; CDR3 protein: CASSTFGQGVRTEAFF; V gene: TRBV28; D gene: TRBD1; J gene: TRBJ1-1